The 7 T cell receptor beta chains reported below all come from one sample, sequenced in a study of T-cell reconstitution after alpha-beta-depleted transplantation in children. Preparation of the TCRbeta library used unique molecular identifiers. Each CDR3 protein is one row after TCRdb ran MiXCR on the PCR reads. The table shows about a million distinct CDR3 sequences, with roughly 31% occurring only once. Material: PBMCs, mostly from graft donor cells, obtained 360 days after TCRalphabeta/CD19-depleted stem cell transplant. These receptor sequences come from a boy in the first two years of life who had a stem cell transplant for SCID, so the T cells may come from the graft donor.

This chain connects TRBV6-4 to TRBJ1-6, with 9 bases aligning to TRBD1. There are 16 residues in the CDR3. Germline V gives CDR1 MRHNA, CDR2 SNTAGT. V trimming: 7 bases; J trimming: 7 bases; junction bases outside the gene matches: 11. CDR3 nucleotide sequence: TGTGCCAGCACCTTACGGGACAGGGTTTGGAATTCACCCCTCCACTTT. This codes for CASTLRDRVWNSPLHF.

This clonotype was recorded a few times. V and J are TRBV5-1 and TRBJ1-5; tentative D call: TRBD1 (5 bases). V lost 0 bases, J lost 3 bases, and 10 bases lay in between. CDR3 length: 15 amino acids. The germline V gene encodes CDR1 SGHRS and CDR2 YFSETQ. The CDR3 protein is CASSLAGSDNQPQHF. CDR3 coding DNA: TGCGCCAGCAGCTTGGCAGGGTCTGACAATCAGCCCCAGCATTTT. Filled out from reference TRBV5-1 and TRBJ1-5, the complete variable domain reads KAGVTQTPRYLIKTRGQQVTLSCSPISGHRSVSWYQQTPGQGLQFLFEYFSETQRNKGNFPGRFSGRQFSNSRSEMNVSTLELGDSALYLCASSLAGSDNQPQHFGDGTRLSIL.

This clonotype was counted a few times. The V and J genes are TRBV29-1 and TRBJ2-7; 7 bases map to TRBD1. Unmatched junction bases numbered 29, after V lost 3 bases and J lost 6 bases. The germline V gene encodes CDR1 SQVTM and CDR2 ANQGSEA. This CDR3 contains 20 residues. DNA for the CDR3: TGCAGCGTTGATATCGCGCCCCAACTTTGGATACGGGACAGTCTTCGCGAGCAGTACTTC. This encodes CSVDIAPQLWIRDSLREQYF.

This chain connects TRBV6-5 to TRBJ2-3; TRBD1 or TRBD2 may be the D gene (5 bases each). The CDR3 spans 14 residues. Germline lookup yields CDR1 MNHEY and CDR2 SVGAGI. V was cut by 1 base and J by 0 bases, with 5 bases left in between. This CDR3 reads CASSYWDSTDTQYF. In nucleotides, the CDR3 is TGTGCCAGCAGTTACTGGGACAGCACAGATACGCAGTATTTT.

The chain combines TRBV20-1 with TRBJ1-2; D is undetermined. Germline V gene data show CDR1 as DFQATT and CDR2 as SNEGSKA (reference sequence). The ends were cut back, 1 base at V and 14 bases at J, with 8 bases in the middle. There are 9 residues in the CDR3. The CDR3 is CSARGRGTF. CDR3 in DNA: TGCAGTGCTAGAGGCCGCGGGACCTTC.

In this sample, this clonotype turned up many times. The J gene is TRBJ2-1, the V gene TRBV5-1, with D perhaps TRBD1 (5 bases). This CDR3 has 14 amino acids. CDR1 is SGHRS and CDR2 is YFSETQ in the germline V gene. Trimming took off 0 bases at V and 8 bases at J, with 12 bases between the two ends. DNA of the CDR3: TGCGCCAGCAGCTTGGGGGGCAAGGGTCATGAGCAGTTCTTC. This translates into CASSLGGKGHEQFF.

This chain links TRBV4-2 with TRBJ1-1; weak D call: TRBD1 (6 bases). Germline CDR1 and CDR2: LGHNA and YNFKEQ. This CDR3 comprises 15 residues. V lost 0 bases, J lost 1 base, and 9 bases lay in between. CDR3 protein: CASSQDQGQNTEAFF. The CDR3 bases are TGTGCCAGCAGCCAAGACCAGGGACAGAACACTGAAGCTTTCTTT.